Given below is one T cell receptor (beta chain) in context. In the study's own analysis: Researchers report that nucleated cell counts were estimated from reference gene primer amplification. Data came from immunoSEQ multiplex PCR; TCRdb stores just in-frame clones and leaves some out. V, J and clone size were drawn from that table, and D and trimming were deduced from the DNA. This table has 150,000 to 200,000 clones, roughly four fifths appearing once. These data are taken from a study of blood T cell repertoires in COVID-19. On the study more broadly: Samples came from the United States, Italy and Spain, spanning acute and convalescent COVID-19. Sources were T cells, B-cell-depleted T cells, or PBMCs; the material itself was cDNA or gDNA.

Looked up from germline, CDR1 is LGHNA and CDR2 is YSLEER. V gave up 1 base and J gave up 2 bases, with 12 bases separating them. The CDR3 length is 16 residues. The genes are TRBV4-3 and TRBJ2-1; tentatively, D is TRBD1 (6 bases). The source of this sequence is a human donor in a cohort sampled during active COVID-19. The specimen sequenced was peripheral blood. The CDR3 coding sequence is TGCGCCAGCAGCCAAGCAGGGGCAGGGACCTACAATGAGCAGTTCTTC. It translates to CASSQAGAGTYNEQFF.